This entry concerns a single TCR beta chain. The antigen remains undetermined. The entry originates in a study of cytomegalovirus exposure and HLA in healthy donors. Study-level findings and limits: Most TCR sequences were rare, but some public TCRs occurred in many donors. Per a later analysis, 15,000 to 20,000 TCR beta sequences showed association with HLA alleles at 0.05 false discovery rate.

Germline CDR1 reads SGHRS; CDR2 reads YFSETQ. CDR3 length: 16 amino acids. Trimming at V came to 4 bases and at J to 2 bases, leaving 11 bases not matched to a gene. The PCR used 60 Vbeta and 13 Jbeta primers. TCRdb's table, derived via immunoSEQ multiplex PCR, lists solely in-frame clones and lacks some. The table records 210,000 or so clones, roughly 80% of them present only once. V is TRBV5-1 and J is TRBJ2-5, with 7 bases fitting TRBD1. The specimen was PBMCs. The sequence came from a woman aged 25 to 39 in good health and CMV-seropositive. Here the CDR3 reads CASSPNTGTAQETQYF. The DNA for the CDR3 is TGCGCCAGCAGCCCCAATACCGGGACAGCTCAAGAGACCCAGTACTTC. Using reference TRBV5-1 and TRBJ2-5 for the parts outside the CDR3, the full variable domain is KAGVTQTPRYLIKTRGQQVTLSCSPISGHRSVSWYQQTPGQGLQFLFEYFSETQRNKGNFPGRFSGRQFSNSRSEMNVSTLELGDSALYLCASSPNTGTAQETQYFGPGTRLLVL.